The rows below give T cell receptor beta chains drawn from one sample of a study of CD8 T cells in ankylosing spondylitis. TCRdb re-analysed the 5' RACE reads in MiXCR, keeping a single row per CDR3 protein. The sample shows approximately 540,000 distinct CDR3 sequences, about 12% of them seen only once. The specimen sequenced was blood, either unsorted or a sorted T cell fraction (not recorded which). Every receptor here comes from a male donor with ankylosing spondylitis. Each CDR3 is given with its conserved first and last residue. A D gene is named only where the DNA matches it firmly. The size field is filled for only some rows; it gives once, few, many or a size class.

clone size: many
J gene: TRBJ2-5
V gene: TRBV24-1
D gene: TRBD2
CDR3 DNA: TGTGCCACCAGTGACCACAATAGCGGGGGGGGCCAAGAGACCCAGTACTTC
CDR3 protein: CATSDHNSGGGQETQYF

clone size: NA
J gene: TRBJ2-1
V gene: TRBV24-1
D gene: NA
CDR3 DNA: TGTGCCACCAGTGGGTACAGGGCCTCTAACTATGAGCAGTTCTTC
CDR3 protein: CATSGYRASNYEQFF

clone size: many
J gene: TRBJ1-6
V gene: TRBV15
D gene: NA
CDR3 DNA: TGTGCCACCAGCAGAGATCTCAGAGGGTCACCCCTCCACTTT
CDR3 protein: CATSRDLRGSPLHF

clone size: few
J gene: TRBJ1-1
V gene: TRBV20-1
D gene: NA
CDR3 DNA: TGCAGTGCTAGAGATCGAGGGAATCGAGCTTTCTTT
CDR3 protein: CSARDRGNRAFF

clone size: many
J gene: TRBJ2-7
V gene: TRBV4-2
D gene: TRBD2
CDR3 DNA: TGTGCCAGCAGCCAAGGTGCGGGAGGGTTCTACGAGCAGTACTTC
CDR3 protein: CASSQGAGGFYEQYF

clone size: few
J gene: TRBJ2-3
V gene: TRBV14
D gene: TRBD2
CDR3 DNA: TGTGCCAGCAGCCAAGTAGCGGGGGAAGATACGCAGTATTTT
CDR3 protein: CASSQVAGEDTQYF

clone size: few
J gene: TRBJ2-3
V gene: TRBV10-3
D gene: NA
CDR3 DNA: TGTGCCATCGGCGGCGGGACAACTAGCACAGATACGCAGTATTTT
CDR3 protein: CAIGGGTTSTDTQYF

clone size: few
J gene: TRBJ2-2
V gene: TRBV7-6
D gene: NA
CDR3 DNA: TGTGCCAGCAGCTTAGTCGGACGCGGAAGCAACACCGGGGAGCTGTTTTTT
CDR3 protein: CASSLVGRGSNTGELFF

clone size: many
J gene: TRBJ2-1
V gene: TRBV10-3
D gene: NA
CDR3 DNA: TGTGCCATCAGTGAGTCGGGGATTCAGTTCTTC
CDR3 protein: CAISESGIQFF

clone size: NA
J gene: TRBJ2-1
V gene: TRBV5-1
D gene: TRBD2
CDR3 DNA: TGCGCCAGCAGCCGAATCTTGCCCGGGACTAGCGGGAGAGATGAGCAGTTCTTC
CDR3 protein: CASSRILPGTSGRDEQFF

clone size: NA
J gene: TRBJ2-3
V gene: TRBV30
D gene: NA
CDR3 DNA: TGTGCCTGGAGTGTGGGGGCTGATACGCAGTATTTT
CDR3 protein: CAWSVGADTQYF

clone size: NA
J gene: TRBJ1-4
V gene: TRBV6-1
D gene: TRBD1
CDR3 DNA: TGTGCCAGCAGAATACAGGGGGGAGATGAAAAACTGTTTTTT
CDR3 protein: CASRIQGGDEKLFF

clone size: many
J gene: TRBJ2-7
V gene: TRBV12-3/TRBV12-4
D gene: NA
CDR3 DNA: TGTGCCAGCAGGGGAGGGGCGGACAGCGTCTACGAGCAGTACTTC
CDR3 protein: CASRGGADSVYEQYF

clone size: few
J gene: TRBJ2-5
V gene: TRBV5-6
D gene: NA
CDR3 DNA: TGTGCCAGCAGCTTGCCCGGACACCCAGAGACCCAGTACTTC
CDR3 protein: CASSLPGHPETQYF

clone size: few
J gene: TRBJ1-4
V gene: TRBV7-9
D gene: NA
CDR3 DNA: TGTGCCAGCAGCTTCCCAGCAGGGAGGACTGAAAAACTGTTTTTT
CDR3 protein: CASSFPAGRTEKLFF

clone size: NA
J gene: TRBJ2-5
V gene: TRBV30
D gene: TRBD2
CDR3 DNA: TGTGCCTGGTCCGGGACTAGCGGACCCCAAGAGACCCAGTACTTC
CDR3 protein: CAWSGTSGPQETQYF